Listed below are T cell receptor beta chains from one sample, sequenced in a study of CD8 T cells in ankylosing spondylitis. TCRdb fed the 5' RACE reads into MiXCR, producing one record per CDR3 protein. The data contain 200,000 to 300,000 distinct CDR3 sequences, more than 20% of them singletons. The material sequenced was blood, either unsorted or a sorted T cell fraction (not recorded which). Source of these receptors: a male donor with ankylosing spondylitis or in good health (not recorded which). The CDR3 runs from the conserved cysteine through the conserved F or W. Each record gives: V gene, J gene, clone size, D gene, CDR3 DNA, CDR3 protein. The D gene is left open where the match is weak. Part of the rows lack a size; the others show once, few, many or a class for expanded clones.

TRBV12-3/TRBV12-4,TRBJ2-1,NA,NA,TGTGCCAGCACTCCGACGAGCCGGGGTGAGCAGTTCTTC,CASTPTSRGEQFF
TRBV9,TRBJ2-7,NA,NA,TGTGCCAGCAGCGTAGACGGGGGATCCTACGAGCAGTACTTC,CASSVDGGSYEQYF
TRBV20-1,TRBJ2-7,NA,TRBD2,TGCAGTGCTAGAAGATCGAGCGGGGGGGCCCCCAACGAGCAGTACTTC,CSARRSSGGAPNEQYF
TRBV20-1,TRBJ2-7,few,NA,TGCAGTGCTAGAGAAGTAGGGTACGAGCAGTACTTC,CSAREVGYEQYF
TRBV28,TRBJ2-7,NA,NA,TGTGCCAGCAGTTTATTTGCCGAGCAGTACTTC,CASSLFAEQYF
TRBV20-1,TRBJ2-7,NA,TRBD1,TGCAGTGCTCCATTCGACAGGGCAGGCGAGCAGTACTTC,CSAPFDRAGEQYF
TRBV6-1,TRBJ2-1,few,TRBD1,TGTGCCAGCAGTCGACAGGGTTCCAATGAGCAGTTCTTC,CASSRQGSNEQFF
TRBV5-5,TRBJ1-2,once,NA,TGTGCCAGCAGCTTGTGGGGAATAGGGCCCTATGGCTACACCTTC,CASSLWGIGPYGYTF
TRBV7-2,TRBJ2-3,few,NA,TGTGCCAGCAGCTTACGTACGAGCACAGATACGCAGTATTTT,CASSLRTSTDTQYF
TRBV20-1,TRBJ2-1,few,NA,TGCAGTGCTAGGAGCAGGCACGGTCGGTTCTTC,CSARSRHGRFF
TRBV12-3/TRBV12-4,TRBJ2-2,NA,NA,TGTGCCAGCCCTTTGAGCACCTATAACCCCACCGGGGAGCTGTTTTTT,CASPLSTYNPTGELFF
TRBV20-1,TRBJ2-7,NA,TRBD2,TGCAGTGCTAGGAAGCGGGGGGGAAGCTCCTACGAGCAGTACTTC,CSARKRGGSSYEQYF
TRBV24-1,TRBJ1-1,NA,TRBD1,TGTGTCACCAGTGAGACGGGGACAGGCGGTGAAGCTTTCTTT,CVTSETGTGGEAFF
TRBV20-1,TRBJ1-3,NA,NA,TGCAGTGCTAGGAGGACAGCAGACTCCCGGGACACCATATATTTT,CSARRTADSRDTIYF
TRBV10-2,TRBJ2-1,NA,TRBD1,TGCGCCAGCAGTGAGTTCGCCGGGACAGGGGGGAATGAGCAGTTCTTC,CASSEFAGTGGNEQFF
TRBV7-2,TRBJ1-5,NA,NA,TGTGCCAGCAGCTTAGGACAGCACAATCAGCCCCAGCATTTT,CASSLGQHNQPQHF
TRBV27,TRBJ2-7,many,TRBD2,TGTGCCAGCAGTTTATCATTGTTGGGTAGCGGGGGTCCGAGCTCCTACGAGCAGTACTTC,CASSLSLLGSGGPSSYEQYF
TRBV28,TRBJ2-3,few,NA,TGTGCCAGCAGTTCCACCGCCGGGAAAACAGATACGCAGTATTTT,CASSSTAGKTDTQYF
TRBV5-6,TRBJ2-7,few,TRBD1,TGTGCCAGCATGGGGACAGGGCGTACCTACGAGCAGTACTTC,CASMGTGRTYEQYF
TRBV20-1,TRBJ1-5,NA,TRBD1,TGCAGTGCTAGGGGACAGGGGGCCTATCAGCCCCAGCATTTT,CSARGQGAYQPQHF
TRBV12-3/TRBV12-4,TRBJ1-5,few,NA,TGTGCCAGCAGTTTGAGGACCCCTAGGAATCAGCCCCAGCATTTT,CASSLRTPRNQPQHF
TRBV7-3,TRBJ2-7,NA,NA,TGTGCCAGCAGCTTAGGGGGCTTTGACTACGAGCAGTACTTC,CASSLGGFDYEQYF
TRBV6-1,TRBJ1-5,few,TRBD1,TGTGCCAGCAGACCACAGGGGCGTAGCAATCAGCCCCAGCATTTT,CASRPQGRSNQPQHF
TRBV20-1,TRBJ2-5,few,TRBD1,TGCAGTGCAAAGATTGGGACAGTTCTTGGGGAGACCCAGTACTTC,CSAKIGTVLGETQYF
TRBV5-5,TRBJ2-3,many,TRBD1,TGTGCCAGCAGCTTAGTAAGAGGACAGGGGGGCACAGATACGCAGTATTTT,CASSLVRGQGGTDTQYF
TRBV14,TRBJ2-1,many,NA,TGTGCCAGCAGCCAAGCGAACCCCGCGTGGGGCTCCTACAATGAGCAGTTCTTC,CASSQANPAWGSYNEQFF
TRBV20-1,TRBJ2-7,NA,TRBD1,TGCAGTGCCCCTTTTGGGACAGGGGGTTTAGGAGAGCAGTACTTC,CSAPFGTGGLGEQYF
TRBV28,TRBJ2-4,many,NA,TGTGCCAGCAGTTTTTCGGCAGTAGCCAAAAACATTCAGTACTTC,CASSFSAVAKNIQYF
TRBV30,TRBJ1-1,many,NA,TGTGCCTGGAGCCCCGCCCTGGGGCAGGGAGGCACTGAAGCTTTCTTT,CAWSPALGQGGTEAFF
TRBV20-1,TRBJ2-1,NA,TRBD2,TGCAGTGCTCCAGCCCGAGGGTCGGCGGGGGGGAATCGTGAGCAGTTCTTC,CSAPARGSAGGNREQFF
TRBV25-1,TRBJ2-3,many,NA,TGTGCCAGCAGTGAGAACCCAGATACGCAGTATTTT,CASSENPDTQYF
TRBV20-1,TRBJ2-7,NA,NA,TGCAGTGCTGCCCCAGTAGGGAGGAGTGTGGGGGTAGCGCAGTACTTC,CSAAPVGRSVGVAQYF
TRBV28,TRBJ2-5,NA,NA,TGTGCCAGCAGTCCCCCGGACGGGTACCAAGAGACCCAGTACTTC,CASSPPDGYQETQYF
TRBV12-3/TRBV12-4,TRBJ2-5,many,NA,TGTGCCAGCAGTTCATACAGGGACCCACAAGAGACCCAGTACTTC,CASSSYRDPQETQYF
TRBV12-3/TRBV12-4,TRBJ1-2,NA,NA,TGTGCCAGCAGCTCCGACCCTTGGGGCGGCTACACCTTC,CASSSDPWGGYTF
TRBV7-9,TRBJ2-1,many,TRBD1,TGTGCCAGCAGCTTACAAGGACAGGGGGCCCATGAGCAGTTCTTC,CASSLQGQGAHEQFF
TRBV24-1,TRBJ2-3,few,NA,TGTGCCACCAGTGATTGGCAGGCCAAGAGCACAGATACGCAGTATTTT,CATSDWQAKSTDTQYF